This T cell receptor (beta chain) was recovered during a study of kidney transplant recipient with SARS-CoV-2 infection. TCRdb passed the reads through MiXCR, listing each CDR3 protein once. Here the sample spans fewer than 250,000 distinct CDR3 sequences, 29% being singletons. Trimming took off 2 bases at V and 6 bases at J, with 13 bases between the two ends. Germline V gene sequence: CDR1 SNHLY, CDR2 FYNNEI. The CDR3 loop spans 14 amino acids. This clonotype was seen many times. This sequence originates from a male patient younger than 45 who had COVID-19 and was a kidney transplant recipient. Some T cells may trace back to the graft donor. Material: a blood sample, obtained at baseline and between days 110 and 120 from a kidney transplant recipient. The chain carries TRBV2 and TRBJ1-2, with a tentative D call TRBD1 (5 bases). The CDR3 loop reads CASSETAGRDGYTF. CDR3 nucleotides: TGTGCCAGCAGTGAAACGGCAGGGAGAGATGGCTACACCTTC.